These 2 T cell receptor beta chains share one sample of origin, sequenced in a study of monozygotic twins with inflammatory bowel disease. TCRdb reworked the 5' RACE reads into one entry per CDR3 protein, no DNA. Recorded here are roughly 200,000 distinct CDR3 sequences; the top ten clones represent 7.7%. Input material: blood. All receptors derive from a human donor with ulcerative colitis or Crohn's disease, or a healthy co-twin of an affected twin (not recorded which).

V gene TRBV10-3 combines with J gene TRBJ2-1. The germline CDR1 and CDR2 sequences are ENHRY and SYGVKD. This CDR3 region has 14 residues. CDR3 residues: CAISESMASQKQFF.

J is TRBJ2-7 and V is TRBV20-1. Germline values: CDR1 DFQATT, CDR2 SNEGSKA (reference sequence). This CDR3 has 16 residues. This CDR3 is CSARSDISSDFYEQYF.